The 24 T cell receptor beta chains below were found in one sample sequenced in a study of regulatory T cells in long-lasting Graves disease. Building of the TCR beta libraries involved iRepertoire HTBI primers and Arm-PCR of CDR3 regions. TCRdb re-called the multiplex PCR reads through MiXCR, storing one row per CDR3 protein. The sample comprises a few hundred thousand distinct CDR3 sequences, approximately 12% of which are singletons, and around 18% rests with the top ten. The time point here: newly diagnosed GD, antithyroid drugs for less than 3 months. From RNA extracted from PBMCs, the TCR library was made. The sample was also linked to a second study, of T cells in Graves' hyperthyroidism and ophthalmopathy.

Sequencing was performed on peripheral blood mononuclear cells (PBMCs), taken at new diagnosis, from a patient treated with antithyroid drugs. These receptors originate from a young woman with Graves disease.

This clonotype came up many times. The rearrangement uses TRBV11-2 and TRBJ2-3, with TRBD2 matching 8 bases. Germline CDR1 reads SGHAT; CDR2 reads FQNNGV. This CDR3 region has 13 residues. J lost 11 bases, V lost 5 bases, and 9 bases had no gene match. The CDR3 DNA is TGTGCCAGCAGCCCCCCGGGGGGGTCTGGGCAGTATTTT. It specifies CASSPPGGSGQYF.

This clonotype was seen repeatedly, ten times or more. The genes are TRBV30 and TRBJ1-1, with D possibly TRBD1 on 6 matching bases. V was trimmed by 1 base and J by 6 bases, leaving 18 bases between them. Germline V gives CDR1 GTSNPN, CDR2 SVGIG (reference sequence). The CDR3 contains 15 residues. CDR3 region: CAWSASQSGVAEAFF. The CDR3 nucleotides are TGTGCCTGGAGTGCGTCCCAATCAGGGGTAGCTGAAGCTTTCTTT.

Many counts were recorded for this clonotype. The J gene is TRBJ1-1, the V gene TRBV2; a weak D match, TRBD1 (5 bases). The germline V gene has CDR1 SNHLY and CDR2 FYNNEI. The CDR3 loop spans 12 amino acids. V was cut by 6 bases and J by 11 bases, with 16 bases left in between. The CDR3 loop is CASSPTGVRAFF. The DNA for the CDR3 is TGTGCCAGCAGCCCCACAGGCGTTCGGGCTTTCTTT.

This clonotype came up many times. The chain links TRBV20-1 to TRBJ2-5, with D tentatively TRBD2 (6 bases). The CDR3 covers 13 residues. The V gene's germline CDR1 is DFQATT and CDR2 SNEGSKA (reference sequence). V was pared by 6 bases and J by 2 bases, with 13 bases between. The CDR3 nucleotides are TGCAGTGCGAGTACGGGAGTACAAGAGACCCAGTACTTC. Translating gives CSASTGVQETQYF.

Ten or more counts support this clonotype. The gene calls are TRBV12-3 or TRBV12-4 and TRBJ2-2, with D hard to call. The CDR3 loop spans 14 amino acids. V was shortened by 5 bases and J by 6 bases, with 13 bases between the two germline ends. In nucleotides, the CDR3 is TGTGCCAGCAGTGCCCTGACCCCCGCCGGGGAGCTGTTTTTT. Translated: CASSALTPAGELFF.

This clonotype was seen at least ten times. The rearrangement uses TRBV20-1 and TRBJ2-1; D could derive from TRBD1 or TRBD2 (5 bases each). The CDR3 covers 14 residues. V dropped 4 bases and J dropped 1 base, with 11 bases sitting between them. Germline CDR1 is DFQATT and CDR2 is SNEGSKA (reference sequence). The CDR3 DNA sequence: TGCAGTGCTATTAAGGGGAGTTCCTACAATGAGCAGTTCTTC. This sequence encodes CSAIKGSSYNEQFF.

This clonotype was seen only a few times. Here the CDR3 DNA reads TGCAGTGCTAGAGGGCCCGGGACTAGCGGGATTTGGTCTGGCGAGCAGTACTTC. It specifies CSARGPGTSGIWSGEQYF. The V call is TRBV20-1, the J call TRBJ2-7, with 13 bases matching TRBD2. This CDR3 is built from 18 residues. Germline assignment: CDR1 DFQATT and CDR2 SNEGSKA (reference sequence). V was clipped by 1 base and J by 6 bases; unmatched bases: 15.

A single count supports this clonotype. This rearrangement joins TRBV6-2 or TRBV6-3 to TRBJ1-1; D is undetermined. The CDR3 spans 18 residues. Germline CDR1 MNHEY, CDR2 SVGEGT. V lost 5 bases to trimming and J lost 1 base, with 23 bases between them. CDR3 bases: TGTGCCAGCAGTATTCTTTTGATAGCGGGATCACGGAACACTGAAGCTTTCTTT. Residues: CASSILLIAGSRNTEAFF.

This clonotype was found many times. V usage is TRBV15 and J usage is TRBJ2-1, with 7 bases lining up with TRBD1. The trim removed 1 base at V and 5 bases at J, leaving 11 bases unmatched. CDR3 length: 17 residues. Per germline, CDR1 LNHNV and CDR2 YYDKDF (reference sequence). CDR3 in amino acids: CATSRGYTRQGDNEQFF. The CDR3 DNA is TGTGCCACCAGCAGAGGGTACACTCGACAGGGTGACAATGAGCAGTTCTTC.

This clonotype was detected ten times or more. The genes are TRBV12-3 or TRBV12-4 and TRBJ1-1; no definite D call. Trimming cost V 0 bases and J 3 bases, with 5 bases left between them. The CDR3 spans 13 residues. The CDR3, as DNA: TGTGCCAGCAGTTTAGCAGGGTACACTGAAGCTTTCTTT. Amino acids: CASSLAGYTEAFF.

The table lists this clonotype with many counts. The chain joins TRBV11-2 to TRBJ2-7; 10 nucleotides agree with TRBD2. The germline V gene encodes CDR1 SGHAT and CDR2 FQNNGV. Unmatched junction bases numbered 19, after V lost 5 bases and J lost 3 bases. The CDR3 sequence is 19 residues long. CDR3 nucleotide sequence: TGTGCCAGCAGCCTGGTCGCCTTTGCCGGGACTAGCGATTTCTACGAGCAGTACTTC. As protein: CASSLVAFAGTSDFYEQYF.

The chain has TRBV9 and TRBJ2-3; D not resolved. The CDR3 extends over 15 amino acids. Germline V gene sequence: CDR1 SGDLS, CDR2 YYNGEE. The V end was cut by 1 base, the J end by 0 bases, with 9 bases between. Here the CDR3 reads CASSVTGSSTDTQYF. In DNA form, the CDR3 reads TGTGCCAGCAGCGTAACCGGTTCTAGCACAGATACGCAGTATTTT.

This clonotype appeared many times. The chain couples TRBV24-1 to TRBJ2-1; 7 positions agree with TRBD2. Unmatched junction bases numbered 8, after V lost 9 bases and J lost 4 bases. The CDR3 sequence is 14 residues long. Germline V CDR1 and CDR2: KGHDR, SFDVKD. CDR3 in DNA: TGTGCCACCCGCTCGGCTAGCGGTTACAATGAGCAGTTCTTC. Encoded protein: CATRSASGYNEQFF.

This clonotype has ten or more counts. The rearrangement joins TRBV27 to TRBJ2-5; 10 bases are shared with TRBD1. The CDR3 is 15 residues long. Trimming took 5 bases from V and 5 from J; bases not matched to a gene: 8. CDR1 is MNHEY, CDR2 SMNVEV, per germline (reference sequence). CDR3 coding DNA: TGTGCCAGCAGTCGTCCGGGGACAGGGGTCGAGACCCAGTACTTC. Encoded protein: CASSRPGTGVETQYF.

Ten or more counts support this clonotype. V gene TRBV6-1 combines with J gene TRBJ1-1; D call uncertain. The ends were cut back, 3 bases at V and 3 bases at J, with 8 bases in the middle. In germline, CDR1 is MNHNS, CDR2 SASEGT. The CDR3 consists of 13 residues. The CDR3 bases are TGTGCCAGCAGTGATGATACATACACTGAAGCTTTCTTT. Amino acids: CASSDDTYTEAFF.

This clonotype was seen ten or more times. The chain employs TRBV28 and TRBJ2-2, with 12 bases lining up with TRBD2. Trimming removed 4 bases from V and 5 bases from J; junction bases left unmatched: 11. CDR1 and CDR2 (germline): MDHEN, SYDVKM. The CDR3 runs 18 residues. The CDR3 DNA is TGTGCCAGCAGTTCCGTTCTAGCGGGAGGGCTGTTTACCGGGGAGCTGTTTTTT. Amino acid sequence: CASSSVLAGGLFTGELFF.

This clonotype was detected ten times or more. The chain is built from TRBV5-5 and TRBJ2-7; 10 nucleotides line up with TRBD1. Losses at the gene ends were 6 bases for V and 3 bases for J; bases not matched to a gene: 12. In germline, CDR1 is SGHKS, CDR2 YYEKEE (reference sequence). The length of the CDR3 is 16 residues. This CDR3 is CASTEAGTGVIYEQYF. CDR3 coding DNA: TGTGCCAGCACCGAAGCCGGGACAGGGGTTATCTACGAGCAGTACTTC.

The chain uses TRBV20-1 and TRBJ2-5, with 7 bases matching TRBD2. The CDR3 contains 15 residues. The ends lost 4 bases at V and 3 bases at J; junction bases unmatched: 11. The germline CDR1 and CDR2 sequences are DFQATT and SNEGSKA (reference sequence). The CDR3 DNA reads as TGCAGTGCTATCCCCCCTTTGCTAGCGGAAGAGACCCAGTACTTC. It is translated as CSAIPPLLAEETQYF.

This clonotype was detected many times. The gene calls are TRBV7-8 and TRBJ1-5; unclear D gene. Trimming cost V 3 bases and J 2 bases, with 11 bases left between them. In germline, CDR1 is SGHVS, CDR2 FQNEAQ. CDR3 length: 15 amino acids. Here the CDR3 DNA reads TGTGCCAGCAGCTTGGGGAGGAGACGCAATCAGCCCCAGCATTTT. Protein: CASSLGRRRNQPQHF.

On this clonotype itself: It may be a read error: a sequence one base away is much more abundant. The chain combines TRBV6-5 with TRBJ1-1; the D gene is possibly TRBD1 (6 bases). Looked up from germline, CDR1 is MNHEY and CDR2 is SVGAGI. The CDR3 is 15 residues long. This chain's CDR3 is CASSFRTDLNTEASF. The CDR3 bases are TGTGCCAGCAGTTTTAGGACAGACCTGAACACTGAAGCTTCCTTT.

This clonotype was picked up a small number of times. The genes are TRBV5-4 and TRBJ2-3; 8 bases map to TRBD1. Germline V CDR1 and CDR2: SGHNT, YYREEE (reference sequence). V dropped 3 bases and J dropped 0; count of bases not matched to a gene: 6. This CDR3 spans 16 amino acids. The DNA for the CDR3 is TGTGCCAGCAGCTGGGGGACAGGCGGCAGCACAGATACGCAGTATTTT. It codes for CASSWGTGGSTDTQYF.

This clonotype was counted ten times or more. The V call is TRBV12-3 or TRBV12-4, the J call TRBJ2-1; TRBD1 matches at 7 bases. CDR3 length equals 15 residues. The V and J ends lost 7 bases and 9 bases, in that order; junction bases with no gene match: 15. The CDR3 protein is CASNHRGEAIREQFF. CDR3 DNA sequence: TGTGCCAGCAACCACAGGGGAGAAGCGATTCGTGAGCAGTTCTTC.

This clonotype was detected many times. The J gene is TRBJ1-1, the V gene TRBV12-3 or TRBV12-4; a possible D gene is TRBD1 (5 bases). The CDR3 is made up of 13 amino acids. Trimming removed 2 bases at V and 6 bases at J, with 10 bases between. The CDR3 reads CASSLQGVAEAFF. CDR3 nucleotide sequence: TGTGCCAGCAGTTTACAGGGCGTCGCTGAAGCTTTCTTT.

This clonotype occurred a few times. V gene TRBV2 combines with J gene TRBJ2-5; maybe TRBD2 (6 bases). Germline loops: CDR1 SNHLY, CDR2 FYNNEI. Trimming left V 6 bases short and J 1 base short, with 18 bases between. The CDR3 runs 16 residues. This chain's CDR3 is CASSAEAGLLQETQYF. The DNA for the CDR3 is TGTGCCAGCAGCGCTGAGGCGGGACTTCTCCAAGAGACCCAGTACTTC. Together with reference TRBV2 and TRBJ2-5, the CDR3 gives the full variable domain: EPEVTQTPSHQVTQMGQEVILRCVPISNHLYFYWYRQILGQKVEFLVSFYNNEISEKSEIFDDQFSVERPDGSNFTLKIRSTKLEDSAMYFCASSAEAGLLQETQYFGPGTRLLVL.